A selection of T cell receptor beta chains follows, all from one sample in a study of blood T cell repertoires in COVID-19. Profiling relied on immunoSEQ multiplex PCR, and the TCRdb table lists in-frame clones only, not all of them. The sample carries a few hundred thousand clones, around 91% recorded once. The sequencing input was PBMCs or T cells enriched from blood (not recorded which). These receptors originate from a man younger than 30 who had recovered from COVID-19. Each CDR3 is given with its conserved first and last residue. The D gene is left open where the match is weak. Some rows have no size entry. The others give once, few or many, or a class for an expanded clone.

d_gene	v_gene	abundance	j_gene	CDR3nt	CDR3aa
.	TRBV7-8	.	TRBJ1-1	TGTGCCAGCAGCTTAGAAGCGAGCCTCTTTATTTATTCGGCTGAAGCTTTCTTT	CASSLEASLFIYSAEAFF
.	TRBV6-5	once	TRBJ1-2	TGTGCCAGCAGTTCGGAACAGCTCTATGGCTACACCTTC	CASSSEQLYGYTF
.	TRBV6-2/TRBV6-3	.	TRBJ1-5	TGTGCCAGCAGTTACGTCGCGGGGGCTCTAAGCAATCAGCCCCAGCATTTT	CASSYVAGALSNQPQHF
TRBD1	TRBV28	.	TRBJ1-5	TGTGCCAGCATCATCGGGGGACAGAAAAATCAGCCCCAGCATTTT	CASIIGGQKNQPQHF
.	TRBV6-5	.	TRBJ1-6	TGTGCCAGCAGTCGCGGGACGCCAAATAATTCACCCCTCCACTTT	CASSRGTPNNSPLHF
.	TRBV28	few	TRBJ2-2	TGTGCCAGCAGTCCGGACTTTAACACCGGGGAGCTGTTTTTT	CASSPDFNTGELFF
.	TRBV4-3	.	TRBJ2-3	TGCGCCAGCAGCCAGTCGAGTACCACAGATACGCAGTATTTT	CASSQSSTTDTQYF
.	TRBV11-3	.	TRBJ2-1	TGTGCCAGCAGCCGAGCAGGGGGGCACAATGAGCAGTTCTTC	CASSRAGGHNEQFF
TRBD2	TRBV10-3	.	TRBJ2-3	TGTGCCATCAGTGAGTCAACTAGCGGGGGCCAGAGGGATACGCAGTATTTT	CAISESTSGGQRDTQYF
TRBD1	TRBV5-5	.	TRBJ2-7	TGTGCCAGCAGCCCTTTACAGGGGGCTTTGCGGGGGCCGTCCTACGAGCAGTACTTC	CASSPLQGALRGPSYEQYF
.	TRBV15	.	TRBJ2-1	TGTGCCACCAGCAGGGAGGCGGGGTTCCAATCCCGGGAGCAGTTCTTC	CATSREAGFQSREQFF
TRBD2	TRBV19	.	TRBJ2-1	TGTGCCAGTAGATCAAGAGCGGGAGGGGCCTACAATGAGCAGTTCTTC	CASRSRAGGAYNEQFF
.	TRBV24-1	once	TRBJ2-2	TGTGCCACCAGTGAAACAGCCACCGGGGAGCTGTTTTTT	CATSETATGELFF
TRBD2	TRBV6-5	.	TRBJ2-1	TGTGCCAGCAGTTACTCTAAGGCTAGCGGGGTGAATGAGCAGTTCTTC	CASSYSKASGVNEQFF
.	TRBV6-5	.	TRBJ2-7	TGTGCCAGCACGAAGGAAGGGGGAGGGGAGCAGTACTTC	CASTKEGGGEQYF
.	TRBV2	.	TRBJ1-5	TGTGCCAGCAGTGCCAGGGCAGGGAAACAGCCCCAGCATTTT	CASSARAGKQPQHF
.	TRBV28	.	TRBJ2-1	TGTGCCAGCAGTTCCCCGGGTGAGCAGTTCTTC	CASSSPGEQFF